A selection of T cell receptor beta chains follows, all from one sample in a study of breast tumors, draining lymph nodes, adjacent tissues. TCRdb analysed the multiplex PCR reads with MiXCR anew, one entry per CDR3 protein. The table lists around 230,000 distinct CDR3 sequences, less than 45% of them singletons. Sequencing was carried out using axillary lymph node tissue. The receptor source for this set is a female donor with breast cancer. Some clones in this sample may be carry-over from other donors' samples. CDR3s include the opening cysteine and the closing phenylalanine or tryptophan. The D gene is left open where the match is weak. A row's size may be missing; if present it is once, few, many or a size class.

J gene: TRBJ2-5; CDR3 length: 9; clone size: many; V gene: TRBV29-1; D gene: NA; CDR3 protein: CSVGETQYF; CDR3 DNA: TGCAGCGTTGGTGAGACCCAGTACTTC
J gene: TRBJ2-3; CDR3 length: 13; clone size: NA; V gene: TRBV20-1; D gene: NA; CDR3 protein: CSAPDELTDTQYF; CDR3 DNA: TGCAGTGCCCCGGACGAGCTCACAGATACGCAGTATTTT
J gene: TRBJ2-2; CDR3 length: 12; clone size: few; V gene: TRBV6-2/TRBV6-3; D gene: NA; CDR3 protein: CASRRNTGELFF; CDR3 DNA: TGTGCCAGCAGGAGAAACACCGGGGAGCTGTTTTTT
J gene: TRBJ2-2; CDR3 length: 15; clone size: few; V gene: TRBV4-2; D gene: TRBD2; CDR3 protein: CASSQDRGGFRELFF; CDR3 DNA: TGTGCCAGCAGCCAAGACCGGGGGGGCTTCCGGGAGCTGTTTTTT
J gene: TRBJ2-7; CDR3 length: 11; clone size: many; V gene: TRBV9; D gene: NA; CDR3 protein: CASSDCLEQYF; CDR3 DNA: TGTGCCAGCAGCGATTGTTTAGAGCAGTACTTC
J gene: TRBJ2-7; CDR3 length: 16; clone size: few; V gene: TRBV6-5; D gene: TRBD1; CDR3 protein: CASRHPGQGASHKQYF; CDR3 DNA: TGTGCCAGCAGGCACCCCGGACAGGGGGCGAGTCACAAGCAGTACTTC
J gene: TRBJ2-1; CDR3 length: 15; clone size: many; V gene: TRBV24-1; D gene: NA; CDR3 protein: CATSALSGSYNEQFF; CDR3 DNA: TGTGCCACCAGTGCCCTAAGCGGCAGTTACAATGAGCAGTTCTTC
J gene: TRBJ1-3; CDR3 length: 15; clone size: many; V gene: TRBV9; D gene: NA; CDR3 protein: CASSVQAVSGNTIYF; CDR3 DNA: TGTGCCAGCAGCGTACAAGCGGTCTCTGGAAACACCATATATTTT
J gene: TRBJ1-2; CDR3 length: 12; clone size: many; V gene: TRBV6-6; D gene: TRBD1; CDR3 protein: CASSPSDRGYTF; CDR3 DNA: TGTGCCAGCAGTCCTTCGGACAGGGGGTACACCTTC
J gene: TRBJ2-3; CDR3 length: 15; clone size: many; V gene: TRBV11-2; D gene: TRBD2; CDR3 protein: CASSLDAGAIDTQYF; CDR3 DNA: TGTGCCAGCAGCTTAGACGCGGGAGCGATAGATACGCAGTATTTT
J gene: TRBJ2-3; CDR3 length: 15; clone size: many; V gene: TRBV19; D gene: TRBD1; CDR3 protein: CASSPRDRAPDTQYF; CDR3 DNA: TGTGCCAGTAGTCCCCGGGACAGGGCTCCAGATACGCAGTATTTT
J gene: TRBJ2-2; CDR3 length: 14; clone size: many; V gene: TRBV5-1; D gene: NA; CDR3 protein: CASSLLVDTGELFF; CDR3 DNA: TGCGCCAGCAGCTTGTTAGTAGACACCGGGGAGCTGTTTTTT
J gene: TRBJ2-3; CDR3 length: 12; clone size: NA; V gene: TRBV2; D gene: NA; CDR3 protein: CASPGGPDTQYF; CDR3 DNA: TGTGCCAGCCCTGGGGGCCCAGATACGCAGTATTTT
J gene: TRBJ1-3; CDR3 length: 16; clone size: many; V gene: TRBV5-1; D gene: NA; CDR3 protein: CASSTSTKSSGNTIYF; CDR3 DNA: TGCGCCAGCAGCACATCTACTAAGAGCTCTGGAAACACCATATATTTT
J gene: TRBJ2-1; CDR3 length: 15; clone size: NA; V gene: TRBV12-3/TRBV12-4; D gene: TRBD2; CDR3 protein: CASSPGRGGYNEQFF; CDR3 DNA: TGTGCCAGCAGCCCCGGGAGGGGGGGCTACAATGAGCAGTTCTTC
J gene: TRBJ2-1; CDR3 length: 13; clone size: many; V gene: TRBV3-1; D gene: NA; CDR3 protein: CASSRSHFNEQFF; CDR3 DNA: TGTGCCAGCAGCCGCAGCCATTTCAATGAGCAGTTCTTC
J gene: TRBJ2-3; CDR3 length: 15; clone size: many; V gene: TRBV7-2; D gene: NA; CDR3 protein: CASTRSGPGTDTQYF; CDR3 DNA: TGTGCCAGCACCCGATCGGGGCCCGGCACAGATACGCAGTATTTT
J gene: TRBJ2-6; CDR3 length: 16; clone size: many; V gene: TRBV12-3/TRBV12-4; D gene: NA; CDR3 protein: CASSLQISLGANVLTF; CDR3 DNA: TGTGCCAGCAGTTTGCAGATTTCTCTGGGGGCCAACGTCCTGACTTTC
J gene: TRBJ1-5; CDR3 length: 13; clone size: many; V gene: TRBV20-1; D gene: NA; CDR3 protein: CSAMSGGNQPQHF; CDR3 DNA: TGCAGTGCCATGTCAGGGGGCAATCAGCCCCAGCATTTT
J gene: TRBJ1-2; CDR3 length: 15; clone size: once; V gene: TRBV24-1; D gene: TRBD1; CDR3 protein: CATSARVGGDYGYTF; CDR3 DNA: TGTGCCACCAGTGCTAGAGTAGGGGGCGACTATGGCTACACCTTC
J gene: TRBJ2-3; CDR3 length: 12; clone size: many; V gene: TRBV7-9; D gene: NA; CDR3 protein: CASSLYADTQYF; CDR3 DNA: TGTGCCAGCAGCTTATACGCAGATACGCAGTATTTT
J gene: TRBJ1-5; CDR3 length: 16; clone size: NA; V gene: TRBV7-8; D gene: NA; CDR3 protein: CASSLEGGNENQPQHF; CDR3 DNA: TGTGCCAGCAGCTTAGAAGGAGGGAACGAGAATCAGCCCCAGCATTTT
J gene: TRBJ2-5; CDR3 length: 15; clone size: NA; V gene: TRBV7-6; D gene: NA; CDR3 protein: CASSLSDRFLETQHF; CDR3 DNA: TGTGCCAGCAGCTTAAGCGACAGATTCCTAGAGACCCAGCACTTC
J gene: TRBJ2-5; CDR3 length: 13; clone size: NA; V gene: TRBV6-1; D gene: TRBD2; CDR3 protein: CARRLAGEETQYF; CDR3 DNA: TGTGCCAGAAGACTAGCGGGAGAAGAGACCCAGTACTTC
J gene: TRBJ2-3; CDR3 length: 14; clone size: many; V gene: TRBV4-2; D gene: TRBD2; CDR3 protein: CASSLGTSGDTQYF; CDR3 DNA: TGTGCCAGCAGCCTGGGGACTAGCGGAGATACGCAGTATTTT
J gene: TRBJ2-1; CDR3 length: 14; clone size: NA; V gene: TRBV7-2; D gene: TRBD1; CDR3 protein: CASSSGQGAGEQFF; CDR3 DNA: TGTGCCAGCAGCTCGGGACAGGGGGCAGGCGAGCAGTTCTTC
J gene: TRBJ2-1; CDR3 length: 17; clone size: NA; V gene: TRBV20-1; D gene: TRBD2; CDR3 protein: CSASEIAGGQLYNEQFF; CDR3 DNA: TGCAGTGCTAGCGAAATAGCGGGGGGGCAGTTATACAATGAGCAGTTCTTC
J gene: TRBJ2-5; CDR3 length: 14; clone size: many; V gene: TRBV9; D gene: NA; CDR3 protein: CASSVGTNQETQSF; CDR3 DNA: TGTGCCAGCAGCGTAGGGACAAACCAAGAGACCCAGTCCTTC
J gene: TRBJ1-5; CDR3 length: 12; clone size: many; V gene: TRBV30; D gene: NA; CDR3 protein: CAWGHFNQPQHF; CDR3 DNA: TGTGCCTGGGGACACTTCAATCAGCCCCAGCATTTT
J gene: TRBJ2-2; CDR3 length: 15; clone size: many; V gene: TRBV2; D gene: NA; CDR3 protein: CASGGTGRNTGELFF; CDR3 DNA: TGTGCCAGCGGCGGAACAGGGCGCAACACCGGGGAGCTGTTTTTT
J gene: TRBJ2-7; CDR3 length: 16; clone size: once; V gene: TRBV15; D gene: TRBD2; CDR3 protein: CATSSDTAGLSYEQYF; CDR3 DNA: TGTGCCACCAGCAGCGACACAGCGGGACTTTCCTACGAGCAGTACTTC
J gene: TRBJ2-5; CDR3 length: 18; clone size: many; V gene: TRBV19; D gene: TRBD2; CDR3 protein: CASSPSGVGSGRLETQYF; CDR3 DNA: TGTGCCAGTAGTCCCTCGGGGGTAGGTAGCGGGAGGTTGGAGACCCAGTACTTC
J gene: TRBJ1-6; CDR3 length: 14; clone size: many; V gene: TRBV10-2; D gene: NA; CDR3 protein: CASTPGNYNSPLHF; CDR3 DNA: TGCGCCAGCACCCCGGGAAATTATAATTCACCCCTCCACTTT
J gene: TRBJ1-4; CDR3 length: 15; clone size: NA; V gene: TRBV18; D gene: NA; CDR3 protein: CASSPGLAAREKLFF; CDR3 DNA: TGTGCCAGCTCACCGGGACTAGCGGCCAGGGAAAAACTGTTTTTT
J gene: TRBJ2-3; CDR3 length: 15; clone size: many; V gene: TRBV9; D gene: TRBD2; CDR3 protein: CASSVAGGLADTQYF; CDR3 DNA: TGTGCCAGCAGCGTAGCGGGGGGGCTGGCAGATACGCAGTATTTT
J gene: TRBJ2-4; CDR3 length: 17; clone size: NA; V gene: TRBV7-2; D gene: NA; CDR3 protein: CASSSTDGGLTKNIQYF; CDR3 DNA: TGTGCCAGCAGCTCCACGGACGGGGGGCTGACCAAAAACATTCAGTACTTC
J gene: TRBJ1-5; CDR3 length: 15; clone size: many; V gene: TRBV4-3; D gene: NA; CDR3 protein: CASSQDYRENQPQHF; CDR3 DNA: TGCGCCAGCAGCCAAGATTACAGGGAAAATCAGCCCCAGCATTTT
J gene: TRBJ2-7; CDR3 length: 15; clone size: many; V gene: TRBV10-3; D gene: NA; CDR3 protein: CAISTTGAEDYEQYF; CDR3 DNA: TGTGCCATCAGTACAACGGGAGCCGAGGATTACGAGCAGTACTTC